One and the same sample provided the 12 T cell receptor beta chains below, sequenced in a study of post-analysis software for immune sequencing data. Unique molecular identifiers were present in the TCR beta cDNA libraries. From the PCR reads, TCRdb called clonotypes with MiXCR, one entry per CDR3 protein. The table has almost 700,000 distinct CDR3 sequences, over 45% seen once. These TCRs are of unknown antigen specificity. Overall study results and limits: Elevated frequency relative to controls characterized several TRBV segments in patients, TRBV5-6, TRBV5-1 and TRBV20-1 among them.

Material: blood. These receptors were obtained from a girl aged 2-10 years with multiple sclerosis.

Only a few counts were recorded for this clonotype. The chain carries TRBV3-1 and TRBJ2-5; D gene unclear. Deletions cut 4 bases from V and 2 bases from J, with 17 bases between. This CDR3 has 16 amino acids. From germline, CDR1 is LGHDT and CDR2 YNNKEL (reference sequence). CDR3 loop: CASSRFGNSVQETQYF. For the CDR3, the DNA is TGTGCCAGCAGCCGGTTCGGAAACAGTGTTCAAGAGACCCAGTACTTC.

The chain employs TRBV5-1 and TRBJ2-2; D is uncertain. V was shortened by 3 bases and J by 6 bases, with 15 bases between the two germline ends. Germline V gene lookup returns CDR1 SGHRS and CDR2 YFSETQ. This CDR3 has 15 amino acids. In DNA form, the CDR3 reads TGCGCCAGCAGCTCAGGCACCATAGTCTCCGGGGAGCTGTTTTTT. This translates into CASSSGTIVSGELFF.

This chain uses TRBV10-3 with TRBJ2-5, with 15 nucleotides matching TRBD2. Near its end, the DNA agrees better with TRBJ2-7, so the J call may be wrong. The CDR3 covers 15 residues. Germline loops: CDR1 ENHRY, CDR2 SYGVKD. The CDR3 region is CAISPGTSGRYEQYF. CDR3 nucleotide sequence: TGTGCCATCAGCCCCGGGACTAGCGGGAGGTACGAGCAGTACTTC.

V and J are TRBV5-1 and TRBJ1-1; D gene unclear. The CDR3 sequence is 13 residues long. The germline V gene has CDR1 SGHRS and CDR2 YFSETQ. The V and J ends lost 2 bases and 7 bases respectively, with 12 bases between them. The CDR3 region is CASSFPPHSEAFF. The CDR3 bases are TGCGCCAGCAGCTTCCCCCCGCACAGTGAAGCTTTCTTT.

The chain joins TRBV2 to TRBJ2-1; 7 bases map to TRBD2. The germline CDR1 and CDR2 sequences are SNHLY and FYNNEI. The CDR3 runs to 15 residues. Trimming removed 4 bases from V and 6 bases from J; junction bases left unmatched: 9. The CDR3 protein is CASSGGRWRSNEQFF. For the CDR3, the DNA is TGTGCCAGCAGTGGCGGGAGATGGAGAAGCAATGAGCAGTTCTTC.

This clonotype was recorded only once. The CDR3 DNA is TGTGCCAGCAGCCCCGCAGGGGGGATCTGTCAGCCCCAGCATTTT. Its translation is CASSPAGGICQPQHF. This chain joins TRBV12-3 or TRBV12-4 and TRBJ1-5; TRBD1 agrees at 7 bases. V shed 6 bases, J shed 6 bases, and the junction held 11 bases outside the gene matches. CDR3 length: 15 residues.

There are a few counts of this clonotype. The rearrangement joins TRBV6-2 or TRBV6-3 to TRBJ2-1; D may be TRBD1 or TRBD2 (5 bases each). Germline loops: CDR1 MNHEY, CDR2 SVGEGT. This CDR3 comprises 16 residues. Trimming stripped 1 base from V and 6 bases from J, with 16 bases between. This CDR3 reads CASSYWGNTGGNEQFF. CDR3 in DNA: TGTGCCAGCAGTTACTGGGGGAACACAGGTGGCAATGAGCAGTTCTTC.

The genes are TRBV20-1 and TRBJ2-4; 11 nucleotides match TRBD1. The CDR3 runs to 12 residues. J was trimmed by 8 bases and V by 6 bases; bases with no gene match: 3. CDR1 is DFQATT, CDR2 SNEGSKA, per germline (reference sequence). As DNA, the CDR3 is TGCAGTGCCGGACAGGGGGCTGACATTCAGTACTTC. Residues: CSAGQGADIQYF.

The chain is built from TRBV5-1 and TRBJ2-7; unclear D gene. V was clipped by 4 bases and J by 0 bases, with 14 bases between them. This CDR3 has 15 amino acids. Germline V gene sequence: CDR1 SGHRS, CDR2 YFSETQ. CDR3 in amino acids: CASSLPGVNSYEQYF. In DNA, the CDR3 is TGCGCCAGCAGCCTCCCAGGTGTTAACTCCTACGAGCAGTACTTC.

This CDR3 reads CARGRQGVTDEQYF. CDR3 DNA sequence: TGTGCCAGGGGTAGACAGGGCGTAACGGACGAGCAGTACTTC. The chain couples TRBV25-1 to TRBJ2-7; 7 bases map to TRBD1. CDR1 is MGHDK and CDR2 is SYGVNS in the germline V gene. Trimming took 9 bases from V and 5 from J; bases not matched to a gene: 13. The CDR3 is 14 residues long.

The chain uses TRBV9 and TRBJ2-5; 11 positions match TRBD2. Trimming at V came to 0 bases and at J to 11 bases, leaving 9 bases not matched to a gene. The CDR3 loop spans 15 amino acids. Germline-derived CDR1 and CDR2 are SGDLS and YYNGEE. In DNA form, the CDR3 reads TGTGCCAGCAGCGTAGGACGGGGGATAGCGGGAGGGCAGTACTTC. Residues: CASSVGRGIAGGQYF.

The chain is built from TRBV18 and TRBJ2-3; D may be TRBD1 or TRBD2 (5 bases each). Trimming cost V 3 bases and J 1 base, with 11 bases left between them. CDR1 and CDR2 from the germline V gene are KGHSH and LQKENI. CDR3 size: 15 residues. CDR3 amino acids: CASSPGTLRTDTQYF. Written as DNA, the CDR3 is TGTGCCAGCTCACCCGGGACGCTCCGCACAGATACGCAGTATTTT.